A single T cell receptor (beta chain) is shown here with its context. After removal of 8 bases from V and 6 bases from J, the junction contained 5 bases not matched to a gene. The CDR3 is 13 amino acids. Per the germline V gene, CDR1 is MNHNY and CDR2 is SVGAGI (reference sequence). This sample is part of a study of control samples from healthy donors and cancer patients. Data came from immunoSEQ multiplex PCR; TCRdb stores just in-frame clones and leaves some out. The data show 100,000 to 150,000 clones, over 80% seen once. The V gene is TRBV6-6, the J gene TRBJ2-3; the match to TRBD1 covers 10 bases. Sequencing used blood. The receptor's source is a woman between 50 and 59 years old in good health. The CDR3 DNA reads as TGTGCCAGCCGGGACAGGGGCTCGGATACGCAGTATTTT. The encoded protein is CASRDRGSDTQYF.